Included here is one T cell receptor beta chain sequence, with context. This sample is part of a study of blood T cell repertoires in COVID-19. For the study at large: T cells, B-cell-depleted T cells, or PBMCs provided the cDNA or gDNA that served as material.

This CDR3 is 17 amino acids long. After removal of 3 bases from V and 3 bases from J, the junction contained 10 bases not matched to a gene. The germline V gene has CDR1 SGHRS and CDR2 YFSETQ. Profiled with immunoSEQ multiplex PCR; TCRdb holds only in-frame clones, not every one. This table holds more than 300,000 clones, roughly four fifths found once. This chain connects TRBV5-1 to TRBJ2-7; 12 positions agree with TRBD2. The specimen sequenced was PBMCs or T cells enriched from blood (not recorded which). The TCR comes from a woman aged 50 to 65 who had recovered from COVID-19. CDR3 amino acids: CASSSNQRTSGIYEQYF. The CDR3 DNA follows: TGCGCCAGCAGCTCGAACCAACGGACTAGCGGGATCTACGAGCAGTACTTC.